One sample yielded the 3 T cell receptor beta chains listed below, sequenced in a study of T cells in Graves' hyperthyroidism and ophthalmopathy. From RNA transcripts, TCR beta CDR3 regions were amplified. Using the HTBI primer set, a first-round RT-PCR was run on the TCR CDR3. TCRdb re-analysed the multiplex PCR reads in MiXCR, keeping a single row per CDR3 protein. The table has over 350,000 distinct CDR3 sequences, less than 20% seen once; the top ten hold 40%. The sample consisted of blood. These receptors originate from a man between 18 and 35 years old with Graves' ophthalmopathy.

This clonotype occurred a few times. This chain connects TRBV10-1 to TRBJ2-1; no reliable D call. The length of the CDR3 is 13 residues. Between the trimmed V and J ends, which lost 0 bases and 14 bases, there was a span of 14 bases. The germline V gene has CDR1 WNHNN and CDR2 SYGVQD (reference sequence). CDR3 coding DNA: TGCGCCAGCAGTGAGTCGGGTGAGGCTGTGAAGTTCTTC. This gives the protein CASSESGEAVKFF.

This clonotype has ten or more counts. The chain uses TRBV5-1 and TRBJ2-7; D gene unclear. Germline V CDR1 and CDR2: SGHRS, YFSETQ. The CDR3 is 14 amino acids. The V end lost 0 bases, the J end lost 0 bases, and 7 bases lay between the germline ends. The CDR3 protein is CASSLESSSYEQYF. The CDR3, as DNA: TGCGCCAGCAGCTTGGAAAGTAGCTCCTACGAGCAGTACTTC.

In its sample, this clonotype was seen many times. The chain recombines TRBV3-1 with TRBJ1-1, with D possibly matching TRBD1 (5 bases). The CDR3 loop spans 13 amino acids. Looked up from germline, CDR1 is LGHDT and CDR2 is YNNKEL (reference sequence). V was pared by 3 bases and J by 10 bases, with 15 bases between. The CDR3 DNA reads as TGTGCCAGCAGCCAGGGGACTGGGTCCGGAGCTTTCTTT. Residues: CASSQGTGSGAFF.